Presented here are 23 T cell receptor beta chains from one specimen sequenced in a study of human T cells and chemical hapten exposure (dated by TCRdb to about 2021). Preparation of the library involved RACE. The run used a NextSeq 500. TCRdb reprocessing: public reads trimmed at Q25 with fastp, clones called with MiXCR, in-frame beta chains kept. Each CDR3 protein appears once, grouped with its most common genes and DNA. The sample table holds about 74,000 distinct CDR3 sequences, of which 14% were seen once. The leading ten clones occupy roughly 4.9% of the sample. Sample time point, as interpreted from the label and publication: pre-sensitization, week 0. The sample's treatment or condition label is to be understood as: therapeutic diphenylcyclopropenone sensitization with weekly scalp DPC. Material: whole blood, obtained in connection with sensitization to the hapten diphenylcyclopropenone (DPC). These receptors originate from a woman aged 50 to 60 with alopecia areata. Some clones in this sample may be carry-over from other donors' samples.

This clonotype was recorded a few times. The chain is built from TRBV7-9 and TRBJ2-2, with 7 nucleotides matching TRBD1. CDR3 length equals 15 residues. V dropped 6 bases and J dropped 1; count of bases not matched to a gene: 5. CDR1 SEHNR and CDR2 FQNEAQ come from the germline V gene (reference sequence). As DNA, the CDR3 is TGTGCCAGCAGTTACGGGGACAGGAACACCGGGGAGCTGTTTTTT. As protein: CASSYGDRNTGELFF.

This clonotype occurred a few times. The V and J genes are TRBV5-1 and TRBJ2-1; 7 bases map to TRBD1. Germline V lookup: CDR1 SGHRS, CDR2 YFSETQ. With 0 bases clipped from V and 1 base from J, the junction kept 1 base outside the gene matches. There are 15 residues in the CDR3. Written as DNA, the CDR3 is TGCGCCAGCAGCTTGGAGGGACAGTCCTACAATGAGCAGTTCTTC. Translation gives CASSLEGQSYNEQFF. Full variable domain (rest looked up from reference TRBV5-1 and TRBJ2-1): KAGVTQTPRYLIKTRGQQVTLSCSPISGHRSVSWYQQTPGQGLQFLFEYFSETQRNKGNFPGRFSGRQFSNSRSEMNVSTLELGDSALYLCASSLEGQSYNEQFFGPGTRLTVL.

This chain joins TRBV3-1 and TRBJ2-6; TRBD2 is a possible D gene (5 bases). There are 19 residues in the CDR3. With 4 bases removed from V and 0 bases from J, the gap between germline ends came to 19 bases. CDR1 is LGHDT and CDR2 is YNNKEL in the germline V gene (reference sequence). CDR3: CASSPRNLAIPSGANVLTF. CDR3 in DNA: TGTGCCAGCAGCCCACGTAACCTAGCCATACCCTCTGGGGCCAACGTCCTGACTTTC.

There are a few counts of this clonotype. This chain links TRBV18 with TRBJ2-1; tentative D call: TRBD2 (5 bases). There are 14 residues in the CDR3. Between the trimmed V and J ends, which lost 1 base and 5 bases, there was a span of 9 bases. The V gene's germline CDR1 is KGHSH and CDR2 LQKENI. The CDR3 sequence: CASSPQRGNNEQFF. The CDR3 bases are TGTGCCAGCTCACCACAACGGGGAAACAATGAGCAGTTCTTC.

J is TRBJ2-2 and V is TRBV28; 7 bases map to TRBD1. Germline V CDR1 and CDR2: MDHEN, SYDVKM. The length of the CDR3 is 14 residues. Trimming removed 1 base from V and 7 bases from J; junction bases left unmatched: 3. CDR3: CASSLLGGNGELFF. The CDR3 region has the DNA TGTGCCAGCAGTTTATTAGGGGGCAACGGGGAGCTGTTTTTT.

Note on this clonotype: This could be a read error, since a much larger clone is one nucleotide away. The CDR3 nucleotides read TGTGCCAGCAGCCGTACAGGACAGGTGGGCAATGAGCAGTTCTTC. Protein product: CASSRTGQVGNEQFF. This chain joins TRBV3-1 and TRBJ2-1; TRBD1 matches at 7 bases. Trimming removed 4 bases from V and 6 bases from J; junction bases left unmatched: 9. From germline, CDR1 is LGHDT and CDR2 YNNKEL (reference sequence). This CDR3 spans 15 amino acids.

This clonotype was found a few times. The chain couples TRBV7-6 to TRBJ2-2; perhaps TRBD2 as D (5 bases). Germline V gives CDR1 SGHVS, CDR2 FNYEAQ. V shed 2 bases and J shed 3 bases, with 10 bases lying between them. This CDR3 spans 15 amino acids. CDR3 DNA: TGTGCCAGCAGCTTAACGTATAGCGACACCGGGGAGCTGTTTTTT. Translation gives CASSLTYSDTGELFF.

The chain carries TRBV15 and TRBJ1-5; TRBD1 aligns across 11 bases. Germline-derived CDR1 and CDR2 are LNHNV and YYDKDF (reference sequence). The V and J ends lost 1 base and 6 bases, in that order; junction bases with no gene match: 2. The length of the CDR3 is 15 residues. The CDR3 region has the DNA TGTGCCACCAGCAGAGTTGGGACAGGGGGTCAGCCCCAGCATTTT. Its translation is CATSRVGTGGQPQHF.

This clonotype came up many times. The chain combines TRBV7-9 with TRBJ2-7; D is perhaps TRBD2 (6 bases). The CDR3 spans 16 residues. Germline CDR1 is SEHNR and CDR2 is FQNEAQ (reference sequence). The V end was cut by 2 bases, the J end by 5 bases, with 19 bases between. The CDR3 coding sequence is TGTGCCAGCAGCTTAATTGGAGTTGGAGGGTCTGACGAGCAGTACTTC. This encodes CASSLIGVGGSDEQYF.

This clonotype has only a few counts. The chain links TRBV7-2 to TRBJ2-6, with D perhaps matching TRBD1 or TRBD2 (5 bases each). The CDR3 contains 18 residues. Germline loops: CDR1 SGHTA, CDR2 FQGNSA. Between the trimmed V and J ends, which lost 4 bases and 4 bases, there was a span of 20 bases. DNA of the CDR3: TGTGCCAGCAGCTCACGGGACCGTCGAATGGCGGGGGCCAACGTCCTGACTTTC. This codes for CASSSRDRRMAGANVLTF.

This clonotype has more than one count but fewer than ten. The chain joins TRBV28 to TRBJ2-1, with D unresolved. The CDR3 runs 12 residues. Germline V gene sequence: CDR1 MDHEN, CDR2 SYDVKM. The V and J ends lost 2 bases and 9 bases respectively, with 8 bases between them. For the CDR3, the DNA is TGTGCCAGCAGTTTAGGTCCCTTTGAGCAGTTCTTC. It translates to CASSLGPFEQFF.

This clonotype has just a few counts. The chain uses TRBV20-1 and TRBJ1-5; D unresolved. In germline, CDR1 is DFQATT, CDR2 SNEGSKA (reference sequence). V was shortened by 6 bases and J by 6 bases, with 18 bases between the two germline ends. There are 14 residues in the CDR3. CDR3 amino acids: CSAAAYRGTQPQHF. CDR3 DNA sequence: TGCAGTGCCGCCGCATACCGGGGTACTCAGCCCCAGCATTTT.

This clonotype has only a few counts. The genes are TRBV11-2 and TRBJ1-1; no clear D gene. Germline V gene sequence: CDR1 SGHAT, CDR2 FQNNGV. This CDR3 is built from 13 residues. Deletions cut 2 bases from V and 4 bases from J, with 8 bases between. CDR3 sequence: CASSLTGFTEAFF. The CDR3 DNA reads as TGTGCCAGCAGCTTAACTGGGTTCACTGAAGCTTTCTTT. The complete variable domain, with remaining parts taken from reference TRBV11-2 and TRBJ1-1, reads EAGVAQSPRYKIIEKRQSVAFWCNPISGHATLYWYQQILGQGPKLLIQFQNNGVVDDSQLPKDRFSAERLKGVDSTLKIQPAKLEDSAVYLCASSLTGFTEAFFGQGTRLTVV.

In this sample, this clonotype turned up a few times. The rearrangement links TRBV20-1 to TRBJ2-7; D is undetermined. The CDR3 is 16 residues long. Trimming took 3 bases from V and 3 from J, leaving 21 bases between them. The germline gives CDR1 DFQATT, CDR2 SNEGSKA (reference sequence). DNA of the CDR3: TGCAGTGCTAGGGTACACCGTTCATCGTTTGACTACGAGCAGTACTTC. Its protein product is CSARVHRSSFDYEQYF.

This clonotype was observed at least ten times. The chain employs TRBV7-2 and TRBJ2-5, with D unclear. V lost 5 bases, J lost 4 bases, and 5 bases lay in between. The CDR3 has 11 residues. Looked up from germline, CDR1 is SGHTA and CDR2 is FQGNSA. Written as DNA, the CDR3 is TGTGCCAGCAGCCACGGAGAGACCCAGTACTTC. It yields the protein CASSHGETQYF.

In this sample, this clonotype turned up many times. The V gene is TRBV6-2 or TRBV6-3, the J gene TRBJ2-7; no clear D. Germline lookup yields CDR1 MNHEY and CDR2 SVGEGT. Trimming left V 5 bases short and J 2 bases short, with 16 bases between. The CDR3 loop spans 15 amino acids. The DNA for the CDR3 is TGTGCCAGCAGTGAGTACCATGTGGCCCCCTACGAGCAGTACTTC. Its translation is CASSEYHVAPYEQYF.

This clonotype showed up many times. The chain links TRBV9 to TRBJ2-1; the D is unclear. Germline-derived CDR1 and CDR2 are SGDLS and YYNGEE. The CDR3 spans 15 residues. Trimming shortened V by 3 bases and J by 2 bases, and 12 bases separated the two germline ends. CDR3 sequence reads: CASSASPWAYNEQFF. The CDR3 DNA sequence: TGTGCCAGCAGCGCTAGTCCGTGGGCCTACAATGAGCAGTTCTTC.

The rearrangement uses TRBV6-2 or TRBV6-3 and TRBJ1-2, with D perhaps matching TRBD1 (5 bases). The V and J ends lost 7 bases and 4 bases respectively, with 16 bases between them. CDR1 MNHEY and CDR2 SVGEGT come from the germline V gene. The CDR3 runs 14 residues. DNA for the CDR3: TGTGCCAGCACTTTCACTGCAGACAGCTATGGCTACACCTTC. Translating it yields CASTFTADSYGYTF.

This chain joins TRBV5-4 and TRBJ2-4, with D possibly matching TRBD1 (5 bases). Germline loops: CDR1 SGHNT, CDR2 YYREEE (reference sequence). CDR3 length: 11 amino acids. Trimming pared 2 bases from V and 9 bases from J, leaving 6 bases between. CDR3 sequence (DNA): TGTGCCAGCAGCTTCGACAGCATTCAGTACTTC. Its translation: CASSFDSIQYF.

V usage is TRBV20-1 and J usage is TRBJ2-4, with D unresolved. Trimming removed 6 bases at V and 9 bases at J, with 21 bases between. CDR1 DFQATT and CDR2 SNEGSKA come from the germline V gene (reference sequence). The CDR3 is 14 residues long. Here the CDR3 reads CSAPRTWSFAIQYF. CDR3 in DNA: TGCAGTGCCCCAAGGACCTGGTCTTTCGCCATTCAGTACTTC.

This clonotype was seen more than once but under ten times. The chain employs TRBV11-3 and TRBJ2-1; D may be TRBD2 (5 bases). The V end was cut by 1 base, the J end by 6 bases, with 10 bases between. The CDR3 extends over 14 amino acids. Germline V gives CDR1 SGHNT, CDR2 YENEEA. The CDR3: CASSLGEGGNEQFF. The CDR3 DNA reads as TGTGCCAGCAGCTTAGGGGAAGGAGGCAATGAGCAGTTCTTC. The whole variable domain, filled in from reference TRBV11-3 and TRBJ2-1, reads EAGVVQSPRYKIIEKKQPVAFWCNPISGHNTLYWYLQNLGQGPELLIRYENEEAVDDSQLPKDRFSAERLKGVDSTLKIQPAELGDSAVYLCASSLGEGGNEQFFGPGTRLTVL.

The genes are TRBV7-8 and TRBJ2-7, with 13 bases identical to TRBD2. V was clipped by 5 bases and J by 2 bases; unmatched bases: 3. The CDR3 has 15 amino acids. Germline V gene data show CDR1 as SGHVS and CDR2 as FQNEAQ. The CDR3 protein is CASSELAGGPYEQYF. In DNA form, the CDR3 reads TGTGCCAGCAGCGAACTAGCGGGAGGGCCCTACGAGCAGTACTTC.

The rearrangement links TRBV5-1 to TRBJ1-6; 7 positions agree with TRBD1. The V segment lost 0 bases and the J segment 7 bases; nucleotides outside the gene matches: 4. In germline, CDR1 is SGHRS, CDR2 YFSETQ. The CDR3 sequence is 15 residues long. For the CDR3, the DNA is TGCGCCAGCAGCTTGGGACAGGGAGAGAATTCACCCCTCCACTTT. As protein: CASSLGQGENSPLHF.